This passage covers 23 T cell receptor beta chains from one sample sequenced in a study of control samples from healthy donors and cancer patients. Measured with immunoSEQ multiplex PCR; TCRdb has only the in-frame clones, and not every one. Of around 130,000 clones listed, 90% are singletons. Sequencing used blood. The source of these receptors is a man aged 18 to 29 in good health.

The chain is built from TRBV9 and TRBJ1-3; 9 bases match TRBD1. With 4 bases clipped from V and 3 bases from J, the junction kept 11 bases outside the gene matches. This CDR3 contains 17 residues. Germline V lookup: CDR1 SGDLS, CDR2 YYNGEE. CDR3 in DNA: TGTGCCAGCAGCCCGGGACAGGGAGGAGGTTATGGAAACACCATATATTTT. It encodes CASSPGQGGGYGNTIYF.

V usage is TRBV3-1 (or the pseudogene TRBV3-2) and J usage is TRBJ1-3; tentative D call: TRBD1 (5 bases). The CDR3 covers 16 residues. Trimming removed 1 base from V and 4 bases from J, with 14 bases in between. CDR1 LGHDT and CDR2 YNNKEL come from the germline V gene (reference sequence). The CDR3: CASSQGMAGYGNTIYF. The CDR3 DNA follows: TGTGCCAGCAGCCAAGGAATGGCAGGGTACGGAAACACCATATATTTT.

CDR3 sequence: CASSSEETQYF. CDR3 coding DNA: TGTGCCAGCTCATCAGAAGAGACCCAGTACTTC. This chain links TRBV18 with TRBJ2-5; D call uncertain. The V gene's germline CDR1 is KGHSH and CDR2 LQKENI. Trimming took off 5 bases at V and 3 bases at J, with 4 bases between the two ends. The CDR3 has 11 residues.

The V gene is TRBV7-2, the J gene TRBJ2-2; D remains ambiguous. Germline V CDR1 and CDR2: SGHTA, FQGNSA. The CDR3 runs 13 residues. Trimming shortened V by 1 base and J by 6 bases, and 6 bases separated the two germline ends. CDR3 sequence reads: CASSLVKSGELFF. The DNA for the CDR3 is TGTGCCAGCAGCTTAGTAAAGTCCGGGGAGCTGTTTTTT.

CDR3: CASSLRLAGGVDTQYF. CDR3 in DNA: TGTGCCAGCAGTTTACGACTAGCGGGGGGGGTGGATACGCAGTATTTT. The V gene is TRBV25-1, the J gene TRBJ2-3, with 14 bases fitting TRBD2. The germline V gene encodes CDR1 MGHDK and CDR2 SYGVNS. There are 16 residues in the CDR3. J was trimmed by 6 bases and V by 5 bases; bases with no gene match: 7.

This clone was seen once. The chain uses TRBV7-9 and TRBJ1-4; no clear D gene. Trimming left V 1 base short and J 7 bases short, with 13 bases between. Germline-derived CDR1 and CDR2 are SEHNR and FQNEAQ (reference sequence). The CDR3 covers 15 residues. The CDR3 is CASSLGSPAAEKLFF. The CDR3, as DNA: TGTGCCAGCAGCTTAGGGAGCCCGGCCGCTGAAAAACTGTTTTTT. The full variable domain, its missing parts supplied by reference TRBV7-9 and TRBJ1-4, is DTGVSQNPRHKITKRGQNVTFRCDPISEHNRLYWYRQTLGQGPEFLTYFQNEAQLEKSRLLSDRFSAERPKGSFSTLEIQRTEQGDSAMYLCASSLGSPAAEKLFFGSGTQLSVL.

For the CDR3, the DNA is TGTGCCAGCAGCTTGGGGTCACGGCGACAAGAGACCCAGTACTTC. Its translation: CASSLGSRRQETQYF. The chain has TRBV7-8 and TRBJ2-5; no reliable D call. Germline CDR1 reads SGHVS; CDR2 reads FQNEAQ. V was cut by 3 bases and J by 2 bases, with 13 bases left in between. This CDR3 has 15 amino acids.

This rearrangement joins TRBV7-3 to TRBJ2-1, with 7 nucleotides matching TRBD2. With V trimmed by 5 bases and J by 6 bases, 16 bases remained unmatched. Germline CDR1 SGHTA, CDR2 FQGTGA. The CDR3 length is 17 residues. CDR3 in amino acids: CASSPQGAGEAANEQFF. DNA of the CDR3: TGTGCCAGCAGCCCTCAAGGGGCGGGAGAGGCGGCCAATGAGCAGTTCTTC.

The J gene is TRBJ1-4, the V gene TRBV3-1 (or the pseudogene TRBV3-2); tentative D call: TRBD1 (5 bases). This CDR3 is 13 amino acids long. Trimming removed 0 bases at V and 15 bases at J, with 14 bases between. Per germline, CDR1 LGHDT and CDR2 YNNKEL (reference sequence). CDR3: CASSQDLVTGVFF. In DNA, the CDR3 is TGTGCCAGCAGCCAAGATCTAGTGACGGGGGTGTTTTTT.

This clone has just a few counts. This sequence joins TRBV7-9 and TRBJ1-2; D remains ambiguous. This CDR3 is 13 amino acids long. Deletions cut 5 bases from V and 6 bases from J, with 13 bases between. The V gene's germline CDR1 is SEHNR and CDR2 FQNEAQ (reference sequence). The CDR3 region is CASSDDGGDGYTF. DNA of the CDR3: TGTGCCAGCAGCGACGATGGCGGGGATGGCTACACCTTC.

The chain employs TRBV30 and TRBJ2-7; D may correspond to TRBD1 or TRBD2 (5 bases each). The germline V and J ends were trimmed by 4 bases and 5 bases, with 12 bases remaining between them. Germline V gene lookup returns CDR1 GTSNPN and CDR2 SVGIG (reference sequence). The CDR3 covers 12 residues. The CDR3 sequence is CAWISMGDEQYF. The CDR3 DNA is TGTGCCTGGATATCTATGGGGGACGAGCAGTACTTC.

The chain recombines TRBV2 with TRBJ1-6, with D hard to call. Germline CDR1 reads SNHLY; CDR2 reads FYNNEI. V lost 2 bases to trimming and J lost 8 bases, with 4 bases between them. CDR3 length equals 12 residues. The CDR3 spells CASSERDSPLHF. The CDR3, as DNA: TGTGCCAGCAGTGAACGGGATTCACCCCTCCACTTT.

This rearrangement joins TRBV4-1 to TRBJ1-2, with D perhaps matching TRBD1 (6 bases). The CDR3 is made up of 13 amino acids. Germline V gives CDR1 MGHRA, CDR2 YSYEKL. The ends were cut back, 2 bases at V and 6 bases at J, with 10 bases in the middle. The CDR3 reads CASSQSGGNGYTF. The DNA of the CDR3 is TGCGCCAGCAGCCAATCGGGGGGCAATGGCTACACCTTC.

As DNA, the CDR3 is TGTGCCAGCAGCAAAAATACGACAGGGGACCCACACGAGCAGTACTTC. As protein: CASSKNTTGDPHEQYF. V usage is TRBV21-1 and J usage is TRBJ2-7; the table names TRBD1, a call not compared with the DNA. TRBV21-1 is tagged as a pseudogene. CDR3 length: 16 amino acids.

The V call is TRBV5-4, the J call TRBJ2-3; 8 bases line up with TRBD2. Germline CDR1 is SGHNT and CDR2 is YYREEE (reference sequence). The CDR3 has 17 residues. V shed 2 bases, J shed 1 base, and the junction held 9 bases outside the gene matches. As DNA, the CDR3 is TGTGCCAGCAGCTTTTATTTAGCGGGATGGGGCACAGATACGCAGTATTTT. It is translated as CASSFYLAGWGTDTQYF.

The V and J genes are TRBV11-2 and TRBJ1-1; tentatively, D is TRBD1 (5 bases). In germline, CDR1 is SGHAT, CDR2 FQNNGV. The CDR3 length is 14 residues. V gave up 1 base and J gave up 2 bases, with 8 bases separating them. The CDR3 loop is CASSLVGGNTEAFF. The CDR3 nucleotides are TGTGCCAGCAGCTTAGTCGGGGGTAACACTGAAGCTTTCTTT.

The rearrangement uses TRBV3-1 (or the pseudogene TRBV3-2) and TRBJ1-6; D is perhaps TRBD1 (6 bases). The CDR3 is made up of 17 amino acids. CDR1 is LGHDT and CDR2 is YNNKEL in the germline V gene (reference sequence). Trimming took off 4 bases at V and 9 bases at J, with 22 bases between the two ends. The CDR3 DNA reads as TGTGCCAGCAGCCCAGAGAGTGGGGGCTGGGGATTTTCACCCCTCCACTTT. Protein: CASSPESGGWGFSPLHF.

CDR3 nucleotide sequence: TGTGCCAGCAGCTTAGCCGACAGGGGGGATGAAAAACTGTTTTTT. Its translation is CASSLADRGDEKLFF. V and J are TRBV7-6 and TRBJ1-4, with 9 bases matching TRBD1. The CDR3 extends over 15 amino acids. V gave up 0 bases and J gave up 6 bases; unmatched junction bases: 2. In germline, CDR1 is SGHVS, CDR2 FNYEAQ.

This chain joins TRBV19 and TRBJ1-4; D gene uncertain. There are 14 residues in the CDR3. The V end was cut by 10 bases, the J end by 6 bases, with 18 bases between. CDR1 and CDR2 from the germline V gene are LNHDA and SQIVND (reference sequence). The DNA for the CDR3 is TGTGCCACCGACCGGGCCCCCCGCGATGAAAAACTGTTTTTT. Its protein is CATDRAPRDEKLFF.

The chain employs TRBV2 and TRBJ2-7; perhaps TRBD2 as D (5 bases). V lost 6 bases and J 2 bases, leaving 8 bases between the germline ends. CDR1 and CDR2 from the germline V gene are SNHLY and FYNNEI. This CDR3 spans 12 amino acids. The CDR3 loop reads CASRPGAYEQYF. The CDR3 region has the DNA TGTGCCAGCAGGCCCGGGGCCTACGAGCAGTACTTC.

The genes are TRBV9 and TRBJ1-5; D is possibly TRBD1 (5 bases). V was trimmed by 0 bases and J by 0 bases, leaving 7 bases between them. The germline V gene has CDR1 SGDLS and CDR2 YYNGEE. There are 15 residues in the CDR3. Here the CDR3 DNA reads TGTGCCAGCAGCGTAGAAGGGGATAGCAATCAGCCCCAGCATTTT. Amino acid sequence: CASSVEGDSNQPQHF.

This clone was picked up a small number of times. This chain connects TRBV27 to TRBJ2-1; TRBD2 agrees at 10 bases. CDR1 and CDR2 from the germline V gene are MNHEY and SMNVEV (reference sequence). The CDR3 is 19 amino acids. Trimming removed 2 bases from V and 0 bases from J; junction bases left unmatched: 10. CDR3 in amino acids: CASSLRLAGATGSYNEQFF. CDR3 nucleotides: TGTGCCAGCAGTTTAAGGCTAGCGGGGGCCACGGGCTCCTACAATGAGCAGTTCTTC.

The V gene is TRBV12-2, the J gene TRBJ2-5; the table gives TRBD1 as D, unverified against the DNA. TRBV12-2 is recorded as a pseudogene. This CDR3 contains 13 residues. This CDR3 is CASRLPGSQTQYF. In DNA, the CDR3 is TGTGCAAGTCGCTTACCAGGGTCTCAGACCCAGTACTTC.